The clone carrying this TCR beta chain was recorded once. Its specificity is not known. These data belong to a study of vaccination effects on CD4 cells after COVID-19. Sequencing followed a ViraFEST assay step that expanded antigen-specific CD4+ T cells with viral peptide pools. CD4+ T cells were isolated after around 10 days of culture. Two doses of either BNT162b2 or mRNA-1273 were given to each participant. The protocol was immunoSEQ multiplex PCR, while the TCRdb copy is restricted to in-frame clones and leaves out a portion. Among approximately 70,000 clones listed, about 81% were seen once. Sequenced here: CD4+ T cells from PBMCs cultured with HCoV-229E spike peptides, sampled after COVID-19 vaccination. The origin of this receptor is a human donor who received a COVID-19 vaccine.

CDR3 sequence: CASSQCHGLGGTYNEQFF. CDR3 DNA sequence: TGCGCCAGCAGTCAGTGCCATGGGCTCGGGGGCACCTACAATGAGCAGTTCTTC. The chain has TRBV23-1 and TRBJ2-1; D tentatively reads TRBD1 or TRBD2 (6 bases each). TRBV23-1 is recorded as an ORF, its role being uncertain. The CDR3 runs to 18 residues. V was shortened by 3 bases and J by 2 bases, with 20 bases between the two germline ends.